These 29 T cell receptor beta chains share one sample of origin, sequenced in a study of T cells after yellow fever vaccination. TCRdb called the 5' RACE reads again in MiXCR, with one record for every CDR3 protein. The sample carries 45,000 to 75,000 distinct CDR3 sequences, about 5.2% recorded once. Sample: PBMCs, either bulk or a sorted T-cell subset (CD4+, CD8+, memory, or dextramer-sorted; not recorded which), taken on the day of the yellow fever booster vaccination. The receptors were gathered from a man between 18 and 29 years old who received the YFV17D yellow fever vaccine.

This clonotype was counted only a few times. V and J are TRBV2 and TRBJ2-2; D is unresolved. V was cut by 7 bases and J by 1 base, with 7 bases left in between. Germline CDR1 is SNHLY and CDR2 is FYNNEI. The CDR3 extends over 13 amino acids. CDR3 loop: CASTRQNTGELFF. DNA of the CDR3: TGTGCCAGCACCCGGCAGAACACCGGGGAGCTGTTTTTT.

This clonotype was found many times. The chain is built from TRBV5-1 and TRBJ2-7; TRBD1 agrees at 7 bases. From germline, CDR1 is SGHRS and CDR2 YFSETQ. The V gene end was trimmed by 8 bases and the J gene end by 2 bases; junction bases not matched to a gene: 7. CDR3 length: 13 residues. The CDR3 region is CASARDSTYEQYF. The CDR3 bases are TGCGCCAGTGCCCGGGACAGCACCTACGAGCAGTACTTC.

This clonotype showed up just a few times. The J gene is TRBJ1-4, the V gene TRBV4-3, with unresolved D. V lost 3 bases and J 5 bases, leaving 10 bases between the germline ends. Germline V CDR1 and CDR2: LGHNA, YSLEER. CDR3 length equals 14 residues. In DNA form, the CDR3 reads TGCGCCAGCAGCCAGGCCCCCTTGAATGAAAAACTGTTTTTT. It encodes CASSQAPLNEKLFF.

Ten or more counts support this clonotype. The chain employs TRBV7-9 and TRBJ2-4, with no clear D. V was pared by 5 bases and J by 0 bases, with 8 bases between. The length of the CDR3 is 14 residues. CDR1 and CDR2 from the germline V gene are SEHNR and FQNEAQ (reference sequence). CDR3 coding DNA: TGTGCCAGCAGCGTTCTACTAGCCAAAAACATTCAGTACTTC. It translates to CASSVLLAKNIQYF.

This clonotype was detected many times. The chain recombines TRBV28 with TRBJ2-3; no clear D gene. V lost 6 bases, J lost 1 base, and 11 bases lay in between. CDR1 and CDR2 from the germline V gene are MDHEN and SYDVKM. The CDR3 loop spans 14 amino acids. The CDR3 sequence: CASSSGYGTDTQYF. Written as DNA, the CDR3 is TGTGCCAGCAGCTCCGGTTATGGCACAGATACGCAGTATTTT.

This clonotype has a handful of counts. The DNA for the CDR3 is TGTGCCAGCAGCTGGGGCCGAGACAGCAGTTACAATGAGCAGTTCTTC. Protein product: CASSWGRDSSYNEQFF. This rearrangement joins TRBV5-6 to TRBJ2-1, with D perhaps TRBD1 (5 bases). In germline, CDR1 is SGHDT, CDR2 YYEEEE. Trimming removed 3 bases at V and 4 bases at J, with 17 bases between. This CDR3 contains 16 residues.

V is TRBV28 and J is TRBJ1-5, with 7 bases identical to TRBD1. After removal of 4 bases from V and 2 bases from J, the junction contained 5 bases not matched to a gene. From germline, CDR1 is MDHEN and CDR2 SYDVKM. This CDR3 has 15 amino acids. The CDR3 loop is CASSSLGTGNQPQHF. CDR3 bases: TGTGCCAGCAGTTCCCTCGGGACAGGCAATCAGCCCCAGCATTTT.

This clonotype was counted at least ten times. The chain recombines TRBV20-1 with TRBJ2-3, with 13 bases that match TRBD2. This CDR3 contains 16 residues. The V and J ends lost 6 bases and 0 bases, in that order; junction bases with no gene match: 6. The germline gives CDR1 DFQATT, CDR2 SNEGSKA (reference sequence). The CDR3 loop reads CSARLAGGYSTDTQYF. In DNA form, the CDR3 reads TGCAGTGCGCGACTAGCGGGGGGCTATAGCACAGATACGCAGTATTTT.

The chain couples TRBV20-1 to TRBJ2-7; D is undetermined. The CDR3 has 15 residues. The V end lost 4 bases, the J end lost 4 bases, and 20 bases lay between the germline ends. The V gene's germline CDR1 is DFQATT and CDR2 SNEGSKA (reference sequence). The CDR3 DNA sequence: TGCAGTGCTATAAGCGAGGATCTCTTTAGATACGAGCAGTACTTC. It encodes CSAISEDLFRYEQYF.

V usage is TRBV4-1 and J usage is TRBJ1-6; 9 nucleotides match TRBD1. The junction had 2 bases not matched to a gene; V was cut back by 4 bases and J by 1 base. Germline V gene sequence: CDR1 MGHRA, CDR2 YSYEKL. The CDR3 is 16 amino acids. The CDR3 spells CASSLGQGSYNSPLHF. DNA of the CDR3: TGCGCCAGCAGCCTCGGACAGGGGTCCTATAATTCACCCCTCCACTTT.

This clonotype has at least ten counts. The CDR3 spells CASSLGVETGELFF. The CDR3 DNA reads as TGTGCCAGCAGCTTAGGAGTGGAAACCGGGGAGCTGTTTTTT. The chain carries TRBV7-6 and TRBJ2-2; no definite D call. This CDR3 spans 14 amino acids. Trimming stripped 1 base from V and 5 bases from J, with 8 bases between. CDR1 SGHVS and CDR2 FNYEAQ come from the germline V gene. Together with reference TRBV7-6 and TRBJ2-2, the CDR3 gives the full variable domain: GAGVSQSPRYKVTKRGQDVALRCDPISGHVSLYWYRQALGQGPEFLTYFNYEAQQDKSGLPNDRFSAERPEGSISTLTIQRTEQRDSAMYRCASSLGVETGELFFGEGSRLTVL.

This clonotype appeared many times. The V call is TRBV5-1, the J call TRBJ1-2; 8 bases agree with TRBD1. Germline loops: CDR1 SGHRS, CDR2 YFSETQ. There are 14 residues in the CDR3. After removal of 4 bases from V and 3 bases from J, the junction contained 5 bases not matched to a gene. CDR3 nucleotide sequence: TGCGCCAGCAGCAGAGGACAGGGAGACTATGGCTACACCTTC. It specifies CASSRGQGDYGYTF.

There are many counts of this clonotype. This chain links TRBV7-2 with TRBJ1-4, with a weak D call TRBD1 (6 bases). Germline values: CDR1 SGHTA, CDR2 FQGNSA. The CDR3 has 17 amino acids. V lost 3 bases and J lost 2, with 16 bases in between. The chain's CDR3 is CASSFWSRGGTNEKLFF. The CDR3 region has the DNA TGTGCCAGCAGCTTCTGGAGCAGGGGTGGGACTAATGAAAAACTGTTTTTT. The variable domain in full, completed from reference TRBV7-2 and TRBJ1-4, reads GAGVSQSPSNKVTEKGKDVELRCDPISGHTALYWYRQSLGQGLEFLIYFQGNSAPDKSGLPSDRFSAERTGGSVSTLTIQRTQQEDSAVYLCASSFWSRGGTNEKLFFGSGTQLSVL.

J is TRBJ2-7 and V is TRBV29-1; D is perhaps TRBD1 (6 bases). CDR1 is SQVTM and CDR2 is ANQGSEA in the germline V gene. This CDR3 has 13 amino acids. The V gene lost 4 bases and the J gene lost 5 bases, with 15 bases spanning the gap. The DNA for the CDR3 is TGCAGCGTTGTACCAGGGGAAGGGGACGAGCAGTACTTC. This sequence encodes CSVVPGEGDEQYF.

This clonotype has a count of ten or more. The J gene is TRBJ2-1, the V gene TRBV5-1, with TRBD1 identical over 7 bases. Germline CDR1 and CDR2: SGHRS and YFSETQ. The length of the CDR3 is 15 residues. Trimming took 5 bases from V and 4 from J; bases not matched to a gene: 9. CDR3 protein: CASSLVGGTYNEQFF. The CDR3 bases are TGCGCCAGCAGTTTAGTAGGGGGCACGTACAATGAGCAGTTCTTC.

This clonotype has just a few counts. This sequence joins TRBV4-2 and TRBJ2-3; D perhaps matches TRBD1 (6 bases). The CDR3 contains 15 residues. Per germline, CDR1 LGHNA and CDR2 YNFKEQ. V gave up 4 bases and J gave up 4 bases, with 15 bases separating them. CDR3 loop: CASSRLDSQSDTQYF. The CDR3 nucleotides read TGTGCCAGCAGCCGCTTGGACAGTCAATCAGATACGCAGTATTTT.

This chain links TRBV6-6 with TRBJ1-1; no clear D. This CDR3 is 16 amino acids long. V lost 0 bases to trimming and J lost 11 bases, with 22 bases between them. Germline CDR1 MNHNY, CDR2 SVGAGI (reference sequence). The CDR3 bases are TGTGCCAGCAGTTACTCGAAAGGCTGGTACTACCCGTGGGCTTTCTTT. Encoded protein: CASSYSKGWYYPWAFF.

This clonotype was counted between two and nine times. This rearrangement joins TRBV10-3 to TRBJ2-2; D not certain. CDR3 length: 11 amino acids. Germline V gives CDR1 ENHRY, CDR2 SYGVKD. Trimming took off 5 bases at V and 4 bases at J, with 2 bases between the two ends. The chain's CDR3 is CAISSTGELFF. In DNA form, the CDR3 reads TGTGCCATCAGTAGCACCGGGGAGCTGTTTTTT.

The CDR3 nucleotides are TGTGCCAGCAGCTTAGACCCGAAACCCAATGAGCAGTTCTTC. Translation gives CASSLDPKPNEQFF. This chain connects TRBV7-9 to TRBJ2-1; D gene uncertain. CDR3 length: 14 residues. From germline, CDR1 is SEHNR and CDR2 FQNEAQ (reference sequence). The V end was cut by 1 base, the J end by 6 bases, with 10 bases between.

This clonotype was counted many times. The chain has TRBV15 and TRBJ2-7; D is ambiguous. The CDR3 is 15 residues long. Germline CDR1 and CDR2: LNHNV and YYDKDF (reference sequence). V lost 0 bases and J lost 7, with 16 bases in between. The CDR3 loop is CATSRDRTSMGEQYF. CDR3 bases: TGTGCCACCAGCAGAGATCGGACCTCTATGGGAGAGCAGTACTTC. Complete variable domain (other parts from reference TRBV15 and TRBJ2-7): DAMVIQNPRYQVTQFGKPVTLSCSQTLNHNVMYWYQQKSSQAPKLLFHYYDKDFNNEADTPDNFQSRRPNTSFCFLDIRSPGLGDTAMYLCATSRDRTSMGEQYFGPGTRLTVT.

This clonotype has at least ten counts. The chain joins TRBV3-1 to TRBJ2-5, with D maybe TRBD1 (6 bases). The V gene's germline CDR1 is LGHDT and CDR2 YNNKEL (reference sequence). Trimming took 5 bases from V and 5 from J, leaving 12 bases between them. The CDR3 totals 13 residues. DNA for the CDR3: TGTGCCAGCAGCGCACAGGGAACGGAGACCCAGTACTTC. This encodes CASSAQGTETQYF.

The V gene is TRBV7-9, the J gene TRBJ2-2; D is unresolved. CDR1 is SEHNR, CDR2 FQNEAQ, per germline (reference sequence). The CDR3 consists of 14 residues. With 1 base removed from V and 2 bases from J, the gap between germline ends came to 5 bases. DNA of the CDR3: TGTGCCAGCAGCTTAGACACTAACACCGGGGAGCTGTTTTTT. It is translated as CASSLDTNTGELFF.

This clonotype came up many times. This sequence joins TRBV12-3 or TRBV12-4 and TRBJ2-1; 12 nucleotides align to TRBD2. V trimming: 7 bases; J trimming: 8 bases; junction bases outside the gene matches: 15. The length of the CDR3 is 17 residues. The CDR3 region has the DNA TGTGCCAGCAAGCCGTCCAAGGGACTAGCGGGTCTCCATGAGCAGTTCTTC. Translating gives CASKPSKGLAGLHEQFF.

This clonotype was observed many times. This CDR3 reads CSAAGHSGANVLTF. In DNA, the CDR3 is TGCAGCGCAGCTGGCCACTCTGGGGCCAACGTCCTGACTTTC. The chain carries TRBV29-1 and TRBJ2-6; D ambiguous. Germline loops: CDR1 SQVTM, CDR2 ANQGSEA. V was trimmed by 7 bases and J by 0 bases, leaving 10 bases between them. The CDR3 spans 14 residues.

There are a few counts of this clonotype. The CDR3 DNA follows: TGTGCCAGCAGCGCGCAGTGGGCACTATACGAGCAGTACTTC. Its protein product is CASSAQWALYEQYF. The gene calls are TRBV16 and TRBJ2-7; no firm D call. This CDR3 has 14 residues. With 5 bases removed from V and 4 bases from J, the gap between germline ends came to 15 bases. CDR1 and CDR2 (germline): KGHSY, FQNENV.

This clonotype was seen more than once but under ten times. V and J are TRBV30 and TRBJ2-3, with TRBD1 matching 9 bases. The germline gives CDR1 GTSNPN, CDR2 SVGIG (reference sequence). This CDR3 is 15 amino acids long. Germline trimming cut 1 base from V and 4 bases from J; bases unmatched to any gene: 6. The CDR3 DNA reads TGTGCCTGGAGTGCCGGGACAGGGCAGGCAGATACGCAGTATTTT. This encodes CAWSAGTGQADTQYF.

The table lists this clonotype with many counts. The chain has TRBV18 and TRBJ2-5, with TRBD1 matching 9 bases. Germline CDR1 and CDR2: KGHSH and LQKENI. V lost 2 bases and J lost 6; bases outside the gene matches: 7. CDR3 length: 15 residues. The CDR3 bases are TGTGCCAGCTCACCAAATACAGGGGGCGAAAAGACCCAGTACTTC. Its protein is CASSPNTGGEKTQYF.

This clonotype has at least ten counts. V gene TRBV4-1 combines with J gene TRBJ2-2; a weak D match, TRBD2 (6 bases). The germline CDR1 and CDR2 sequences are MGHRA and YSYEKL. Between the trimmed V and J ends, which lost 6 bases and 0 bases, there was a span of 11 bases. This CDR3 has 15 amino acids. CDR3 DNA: TGCGCCAGCAGGGCCGGGACTTCGAACACCGGGGAGCTGTTTTTT. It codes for CASRAGTSNTGELFF.

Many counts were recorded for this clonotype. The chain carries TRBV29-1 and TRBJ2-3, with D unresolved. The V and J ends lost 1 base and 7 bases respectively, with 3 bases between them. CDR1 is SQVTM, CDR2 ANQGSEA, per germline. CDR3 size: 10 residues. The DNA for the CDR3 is TGCAGCGTTGAAGTGAATACGCAGTATTTT. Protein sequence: CSVEVNTQYF.